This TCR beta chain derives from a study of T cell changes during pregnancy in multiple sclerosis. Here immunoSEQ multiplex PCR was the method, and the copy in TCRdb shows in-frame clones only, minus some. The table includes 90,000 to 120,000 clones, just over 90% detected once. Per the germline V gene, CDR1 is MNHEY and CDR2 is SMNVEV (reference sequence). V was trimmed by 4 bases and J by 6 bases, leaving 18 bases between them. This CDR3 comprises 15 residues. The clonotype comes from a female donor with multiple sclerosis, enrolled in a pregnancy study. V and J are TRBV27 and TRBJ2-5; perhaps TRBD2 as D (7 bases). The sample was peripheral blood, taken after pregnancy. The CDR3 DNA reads TGTGCCAGCAGTTCAGGAGGGGGGGCCTCAAAGACCCAGTACTTC. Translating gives CASSSGGGASKTQYF.